One and the same sample provided the 19 T cell receptor beta chains below, sequenced in a study of cytomegalovirus exposure and HLA in healthy donors. The PCR made use of 60 Vbeta and 13 Jbeta primers. Measured with immunoSEQ multiplex PCR; TCRdb has only the in-frame clones, and not every one. The data contain roughly 230,000 clones, around 90% of them singletons. What was sequenced was PBMCs. The receptors derive from a girl aged 2-10 years in good health and CMV-seronegative.

V gene TRBV21-1 combines with J gene TRBJ2-5; TRBD2, as called in the table, went unchecked against the DNA. TRBV21-1 is a pseudogene locus. The length of the CDR3 is 14 residues. The CDR3 spells CASSIEREGETQYF. DNA for the CDR3: TGTGCCAGCAGCATTGAGCGGGAGGGTGAGACCCAGTACTTC.

V and J are TRBV10-3 and TRBJ2-5; the match to TRBD2 covers 14 bases. The trim removed 3 bases at V and 1 base at J, leaving 4 bases unmatched. The CDR3 sequence is 17 residues long. Germline CDR1 ENHRY, CDR2 SYGVKD. The CDR3 nucleotides read TGTGCCATCAGTGACATCGGGACTAGCGGGGGCCAAGAGACCCAGTACTTC. This translates into CAISDIGTSGGQETQYF.

The chain uses TRBV11-2 and TRBJ1-2; D is perhaps TRBD1 (5 bases). Trimming removed 5 bases from V and 8 bases from J, with 18 bases in between. CDR3 length: 14 amino acids. The germline V gene has CDR1 SGHAT and CDR2 FQNNGV. The CDR3 is CASSPGTPNRGYTF. For the CDR3, the DNA is TGTGCCAGCAGCCCCGGGACTCCCAATAGGGGCTACACCTTC.

The CDR3 coding sequence is TGTGCCAGCCAATTTGGAGGGTTCTATGGCTACACCTTC. Amino acid sequence: CASQFGGFYGYTF. V gene TRBV28 combines with J gene TRBJ1-2, with D unresolved. The V end lost 8 bases, the J end lost 4 bases, and 14 bases lay between the germline ends. Germline V gives CDR1 MDHEN, CDR2 SYDVKM. This CDR3 has 13 residues.

This clone was picked up one time. The chain links TRBV15 to TRBJ2-5; D unresolved. The CDR3 consists of 13 residues. V was clipped by 0 bases and J by 5 bases, with 7 bases between them. In germline, CDR1 is LNHNV, CDR2 YYDKDF (reference sequence). CDR3 nucleotide sequence: TGTGCCACCAGCAGAGATCCGGAGGAGACCCAGTACTTC. Its translation: CATSRDPEETQYF.

This clone was picked up a small number of times. The chain recombines TRBV4-2 with TRBJ1-1; D gene unclear. This CDR3 has 13 residues. Trimming left V 0 bases short and J 8 bases short, with 10 bases between. Germline CDR1 LGHNA, CDR2 YNFKEQ. Written as DNA, the CDR3 is TGTGCCAGCAGCCAAGATCGTACTTCAGAAGCTTTCTTT. Its translation: CASSQDRTSEAFF.

This clone was detected only once. The chain combines TRBV9 with TRBJ1-2; D is unclear. The CDR3 loop spans 14 amino acids. Germline V gives CDR1 SGDLS, CDR2 YYNGEE. V lost 0 bases and J lost 7, with 13 bases in between. The CDR3 nucleotides read TGTGCCAGCAGCGTAGGAATATCTAGCCGTGGCTACACCTTC. Translation gives CASSVGISSRGYTF.

This rearrangement joins TRBV4-2 to TRBJ2-1, with D uncertain. The CDR3 covers 15 residues. Trimming cost V 1 base and J 6 bases, with 13 bases left between them. Germline loops: CDR1 LGHNA, CDR2 YNFKEQ. CDR3 in amino acids: CASSQGRGPLNEQFF. CDR3 nucleotides: TGTGCCAGCAGCCAAGGCCGAGGCCCACTCAATGAGCAGTTCTTC.

The chain links TRBV6-5 to TRBJ2-7; 9 positions match TRBD1. CDR1 is MNHEY and CDR2 is SVGAGI in the germline V gene. The CDR3 spans 15 residues. V lost 6 bases, J lost 2 bases, and 8 bases stayed unmatched. This CDR3 is CASREGQGPAYEQYF. The DNA of the CDR3 is TGTGCCAGCAGGGAGGGACAGGGACCCGCCTACGAGCAGTACTTC.

The chain joins TRBV19 to TRBJ2-7; tentative D call: TRBD2 (6 bases). The CDR3 extends over 15 amino acids. CDR1 is LNHDA and CDR2 is SQIVND in the germline V gene (reference sequence). Trimming took off 5 bases at V and 4 bases at J, with 18 bases between the two ends. CDR3 protein: CASSEVGGTIYEQYF. CDR3 sequence (DNA): TGTGCCAGTAGTGAGGTTGGGGGGACCATATACGAGCAGTACTTC.

In this sample, this clone turned up once. J is TRBJ1-5 and V is TRBV28; D is uncertain. V was trimmed by 10 bases and J by 5 bases, leaving 12 bases between them. CDR1 is MDHEN, CDR2 SYDVKM, per germline. The CDR3 spans 12 residues. The CDR3 reads CATQPRHQPQHF. The CDR3 nucleotides read TGTGCCACCCAACCTAGGCATCAGCCCCAGCATTTT.

The gene calls are TRBV5-6 and TRBJ1-2; no reliable D call. The CDR3 runs to 14 residues. Trimming removed 0 bases at V and 8 bases at J, with 14 bases between. CDR1 is SGHDT and CDR2 is YYEEEE in the germline V gene. CDR3 amino acids: CASSLEVQDRGYTF. DNA of the CDR3: TGTGCCAGCAGCTTGGAGGTCCAGGATAGGGGCTACACCTTC. The whole variable domain, remainder taken from reference TRBV5-6 and TRBJ1-2, is DAGVTQSPTHLIKTRGQQVTLRCSPKSGHDTVSWYQQALGQGPQFIFQYYEEEERQRGNFPDRFSGHQFPNYSSELNVNALLLGDSALYLCASSLEVQDRGYTFGSGTRLTVV.

This clone was observed a single time. V is TRBV5-5 and J is TRBJ1-1; D is undetermined. This CDR3 is built from 12 residues. Trimming removed 5 bases from V and 7 bases from J, with 12 bases in between. Looked up from germline, CDR1 is SGHKS and CDR2 is YYEKEE (reference sequence). DNA for the CDR3: TGTGCCAGCAGTCCTACGGGGTATGAAGCTTTCTTT. Protein product: CASSPTGYEAFF. Variable domain in full (rest from reference TRBV5-5 and TRBJ1-1): DAGVTQSPTHLIKTRGQQVTLRCSPISGHKSVSWYQQVLGQGPQFIFQYYEKEERGRGNFPDRFSARQFPNYSSELNVNALLLGDSALYLCASSPTGYEAFFGQGTRLTVV.

The genes are TRBV10-3 and TRBJ1-2; TRBD1 matches 9 bases. V lost 7 bases and J lost 3; bases outside the gene matches: 6. The germline gives CDR1 ENHRY, CDR2 SYGVKD. This CDR3 has 14 residues. The CDR3 here is CAITSDRGHYGYTF. Written as DNA, the CDR3 is TGTGCCATCACCTCGGACAGGGGACACTATGGCTACACCTTC.

The rearrangement uses TRBV5-1 and TRBJ2-5, with 9 bases aligning to TRBD2. Germline-derived CDR1 and CDR2 are SGHRS and YFSETQ. V shed 4 bases and J 5 bases; nucleotides not matched to a gene: 9. The CDR3 runs 15 residues. CDR3 amino acids: CASSKMTSGYETQYF. CDR3 bases: TGCGCCAGCAGCAAGATGACTAGCGGTTATGAGACCCAGTACTTC.

The V call is TRBV27, the J call TRBJ2-3; the match to TRBD2 covers 11 bases. The germline V gene has CDR1 MNHEY and CDR2 SMNVEV (reference sequence). V lost 5 bases to trimming and J lost 2 bases; unmatched junction nucleotides: 9. This CDR3 region has 17 residues. CDR3 in amino acids: CASSLRTTSGVTDTQYF. Written as DNA, the CDR3 is TGTGCCAGCAGTCTCCGAACGACTAGCGGGGTCACAGATACGCAGTATTTT.

This clone showed up just a few times. In DNA, the CDR3 is TGTGCCAGCAGCTCCAATCAGAACACTGAAGCTTTCTTT. It codes for CASSSNQNTEAFF. The chain recombines TRBV13 with TRBJ1-1; D gene unclear. The CDR3 length is 13 residues. V lost 4 bases to trimming and J lost 1 base, with 7 bases between them. Per germline, CDR1 PRHDT and CDR2 FYEKMQ (reference sequence).

The chain joins TRBV9 to TRBJ2-7; the D is unclear. Germline CDR1 is SGDLS and CDR2 is YYNGEE. Trimming removed 0 bases from V and 3 bases from J, with 13 bases in between. This CDR3 spans 15 amino acids. The CDR3 sequence is CASSVDPARGYEQYF. DNA for the CDR3: TGTGCCAGCAGCGTAGATCCAGCCCGAGGCTACGAGCAGTACTTC.

The V gene is TRBV11-2, the J gene TRBJ2-5; 10 positions match TRBD2. CDR1 and CDR2 from the germline V gene are SGHAT and FQNNGV. CDR3 length: 17 amino acids. Germline trimming cut 4 bases from V and 5 bases from J; bases unmatched to any gene: 13. CDR3 sequence (DNA): TGTGCCAGCAGCTCACAGGCGAGCGGGGGGGCCGGCGAGACCCAGTACTTC. This encodes CASSSQASGGAGETQYF.